This entry lists 16 T cell receptor beta chains sequenced from one sample in a study of beta chain features in type 1 diabetes. The entirety of the isolated RNA underwent reverse transcription, so expressed TCRB transcripts were sequenced. Here immunoSEQ multiplex PCR was the method, and the copy in TCRdb shows in-frame clones only, minus some. Here the sample spans about 45,000 clones, 51% being singletons. Sequenced sample: Tregs from blood. These receptors were obtained from a woman aged 18-30 years in good health.

This clone came up a few times. CDR3 in amino acids: CASSPRGGSSYEQYF. The CDR3 DNA reads TGTGCCAGCTCACCTCGAGGGGGCAGTTCCTACGAGCAGTACTTC. V gene TRBV18 combines with J gene TRBJ2-7, with TRBD1 identical over 7 bases. This CDR3 contains 15 residues. The J segment lost 1 base and the V segment lost 3 bases, leaving 6 bases of the junction unmatched. CDR1 and CDR2 from the germline V gene are KGHSH and LQKENI. The complete variable domain, with remaining parts taken from reference TRBV18 and TRBJ2-7, reads NAGVMQNPRHLVRRRGQEARLRCSPMKGHSHVYWYRQLPEEGLKFMVYLQKENIIDESGMPKERFSAEFPKEGPSILRIQQVVRGDSAAYFCASSPRGGSSYEQYFGPGTRLTVT.

This clone was detected a few times. V usage is TRBV7-2 and J usage is TRBJ2-3, with unresolved D. V lost 4 bases and J lost 5, with 10 bases in between. Looked up from germline, CDR1 is SGHTA and CDR2 is FQGNSA. There are 13 residues in the CDR3. The CDR3 loop is CASSYRVVDTQYF. The CDR3 nucleotides are TGTGCCAGCAGCTATCGTGTAGTAGATACGCAGTATTTT.

This clone was seen only once. The V call is TRBV18, the J call TRBJ2-1, with TRBD2 matching over 10 bases. This CDR3 is built from 21 residues. The germline V gene encodes CDR1 KGHSH and CDR2 LQKENI. V lost 3 bases to trimming and J lost 2 bases; unmatched junction nucleotides: 19. CDR3 protein: CASSPTPLTGPLAGAYNEQFF. Written as DNA, the CDR3 is TGTGCCAGCTCACCCACCCCTTTGACAGGCCCTCTAGCGGGAGCCTACAATGAGCAGTTCTTC.

The chain uses TRBV28 and TRBJ1-2; D perhaps matches TRBD1 (6 bases). The V end lost 8 bases, the J end lost 5 bases, and 24 bases lay between the germline ends. Germline V lookup: CDR1 MDHEN, CDR2 SYDVKM. The CDR3 sequence is 16 residues long. The CDR3 reads CASRIGGTTTLYGYTF. The CDR3, as DNA: TGTGCCAGCCGTATAGGGGGAACAACTACGCTGTATGGCTACACCTTC.

The CDR3 spells CASSAGTGGRGQPQHF. The CDR3 nucleotides are TGTGCCAGTAGTGCCGGGACAGGGGGTAGGGGCCAGCCCCAGCATTTT. V gene TRBV19 combines with J gene TRBJ1-5; 11 bases align to TRBD1. V trimming: 5 bases; J trimming: 7 bases; junction bases outside the gene matches: 10. The CDR3 loop spans 16 amino acids. From germline, CDR1 is LNHDA and CDR2 SQIVND (reference sequence).

In this sample, this clone turned up once. V is TRBV2 and J is TRBJ2-1, with 10 bases lining up with TRBD1. The CDR3 is 14 amino acids. Germline V CDR1 and CDR2: SNHLY, FYNNEI. J gave up 6 bases and V 5 bases, and 4 bases lay outside the gene matches. The CDR3, as DNA: TGTGCCAGCAGTCGACAGGGGGCCGTCAATGAGCAGTTCTTC. It codes for CASSRQGAVNEQFF.

V and J are TRBV28 and TRBJ2-2; the D is unclear. The CDR3 has 13 amino acids. Trimming removed 3 bases at V and 4 bases at J, with 6 bases between. Germline CDR1 and CDR2: MDHEN and SYDVKM. The CDR3 DNA reads TGTGCCAGCAGTTTTTTTCGCACCGGGGAGCTGTTTTTT. The encoded protein is CASSFFRTGELFF. Looking up the rest from reference TRBV28 and TRBJ2-2 gives the full variable domain: DVKVTQSSRYLVKRTGEKVFLECVQDMDHENMFWYRQDPGLGLRLIYFSYDVKMKEKGDIPEGYSVSREKKERFSLILESASTNQTSMYLCASSFFRTGELFFGEGSRLTVL.

The CDR3 reads CASSHRDKRSYEQYF. The CDR3 DNA follows: TGTGCCAGCAGTCACCGGGACAAACGCTCCTACGAGCAGTACTTC. The J gene is TRBJ2-7, the V gene TRBV6-5; maybe TRBD1 (6 bases). Trimming removed 5 bases at V and 0 bases at J, with 14 bases between. The CDR3 is made up of 15 amino acids. The germline gives CDR1 MNHEY, CDR2 SVGAGI.

This rearrangement joins TRBV18 to TRBJ1-1, with a tentative D call TRBD1 (5 bases). Germline CDR1 is KGHSH and CDR2 is LQKENI. Trimming took off 3 bases at V and 6 bases at J, with 17 bases between the two ends. The CDR3 runs to 15 residues. The CDR3 DNA reads as TGTGCCAGCTCACCCTCCTTCGGGGGAGGAGCTGAAGCTTTCTTT. Encoded protein: CASSPSFGGGAEAFF.

The V call is TRBV7-2, the J call TRBJ1-2, with 11 nucleotides matching TRBD1. J gave up 5 bases and V 5 bases, and 4 bases lay outside the gene matches. CDR1 is SGHTA and CDR2 is FQGNSA in the germline V gene. The CDR3 is 14 residues long. The CDR3 sequence is CASSLGQGAYGYTF. The CDR3 nucleotides read TGTGCCAGCAGCCTAGGACAGGGGGCTTATGGCTACACCTTC. Full variable domain (missing parts from reference TRBV7-2 and TRBJ1-2): GAGVSQSPSNKVTEKGKDVELRCDPISGHTALYWYRQSLGQGLEFLIYFQGNSAPDKSGLPSDRFSAERTGGSVSTLTIQRTQQEDSAVYLCASSLGQGAYGYTFGSGTRLTVV.

Details on this clone: The junction departs from germline at one end; a sequencing error may be responsible. The chain combines TRBV28 with TRBJ2-1, with TRBD2 as a possible D gene (6 bases). This CDR3 has 15 amino acids. The germline V gene has CDR1 MDHEN and CDR2 SYDVKM. The CDR3 DNA is TGTGCCAGCAGTTTGGGGGGAAGCTCCCACAATGAGCAGTTCTTC. Its translation is CASSLGGSSHNEQFF. The entire variable domain, with the rest obtained from reference TRBV28 and TRBJ2-1, is as follows: DVKVTQSSRYLVKRTGEKVFLECVQDMDHENMFWYRQDPGLGLRLIYFSYDVKMKEKGDIPEGYSVSREKKERFSLILESASTNQTSMYLCASSLGGSSHNEQFFGPGTRLTVL.

The rearrangement joins TRBV28 to TRBJ2-7, with D maybe TRBD1 (5 bases). Germline CDR1 reads MDHEN; CDR2 reads SYDVKM. The V end was cut by 6 bases, the J end by 2 bases, with 17 bases between. The CDR3 is made up of 15 amino acids. The CDR3 bases are TGTGCCAGCAGGGTAAGGGGCACCCCAGCCTACGAGCAGTACTTC. Its protein is CASRVRGTPAYEQYF.

The table lists this clone with a few counts. CDR3 coding DNA: TGTGCCAGCAGTCGGGGGACGAACACCGGGGAGCTGTTTTTT. It codes for CASSRGTNTGELFF. The rearrangement links TRBV19 to TRBJ2-2; TRBD2 is a possible D gene (6 bases). CDR1 is LNHDA, CDR2 SQIVND, per germline (reference sequence). CDR3 size: 14 residues. V lost 9 bases and J 0 bases, leaving 11 bases between the germline ends.

The CDR3 sequence: CASRAGVQEQYF. CDR3 DNA sequence: TGTGCCAGCAGAGCGGGAGTACAAGAGCAGTACTTC. The chain employs TRBV6-5 and TRBJ2-7; 8 nucleotides align to TRBD2. This CDR3 is built from 12 residues. V lost 6 bases, J lost 7 bases, and 5 bases stayed unmatched. Germline V gene sequence: CDR1 MNHEY, CDR2 SVGAGI.

This chain links TRBV28 with TRBJ2-7, with 9 bases aligning to TRBD1. V gave up 5 bases and J gave up 4 bases; unmatched junction bases: 9. This CDR3 spans 15 amino acids. The V gene's germline CDR1 is MDHEN and CDR2 SYDVKM. The CDR3 protein is CASSQTRDRAYEQYF. As DNA, the CDR3 is TGTGCCAGCAGTCAGACCCGGGACAGGGCGTACGAGCAGTACTTC. The whole variable domain, remainder taken from reference TRBV28 and TRBJ2-7, is DVKVTQSSRYLVKRTGEKVFLECVQDMDHENMFWYRQDPGLGLRLIYFSYDVKMKEKGDIPEGYSVSREKKERFSLILESASTNQTSMYLCASSQTRDRAYEQYFGPGTRLTVT.

This clone was counted between two and nine times. The chain carries TRBV6-1 and TRBJ2-3; D is undetermined. Trimming pared 3 bases from V and 5 bases from J, leaving 9 bases between. The length of the CDR3 is 13 residues. Germline V CDR1 and CDR2: MNHNS, SASEGT. CDR3 nucleotides: TGTGCCAGCAGTGAGGCATTGATAGATACGCAGTATTTT. Translating gives CASSEALIDTQYF.